The T cell receptor beta chain under discussion was sequenced for a study of T cell changes during pregnancy in multiple sclerosis. Per germline, CDR1 SGDLS and CDR2 YYNGEE. The CDR3 spans 16 residues. J was trimmed by 3 bases and V by 3 bases; bases with no gene match: 3. This table comes from immunoSEQ multiplex PCR, and its TCRdb copy is limited to in-frame clones, with some not included. The data show 75,000 to 95,000 clones, with about 93% seen just once and less than 0.15% held by the top ten. The sequencing here drew on CD4+ T cells from peripheral blood mononuclear cells, taken after pregnancy. The chain recombines TRBV9 with TRBJ2-3; 14 nucleotides agree with TRBD2. This receptor was obtained from a female donor with multiple sclerosis, enrolled in a pregnancy study. DNA of the CDR3: TGTGCCAGCAGCGCGGGGACTAGCGGGAGAACAGATACGCAGTATTTT. It is translated as CASSAGTSGRTDTQYF.